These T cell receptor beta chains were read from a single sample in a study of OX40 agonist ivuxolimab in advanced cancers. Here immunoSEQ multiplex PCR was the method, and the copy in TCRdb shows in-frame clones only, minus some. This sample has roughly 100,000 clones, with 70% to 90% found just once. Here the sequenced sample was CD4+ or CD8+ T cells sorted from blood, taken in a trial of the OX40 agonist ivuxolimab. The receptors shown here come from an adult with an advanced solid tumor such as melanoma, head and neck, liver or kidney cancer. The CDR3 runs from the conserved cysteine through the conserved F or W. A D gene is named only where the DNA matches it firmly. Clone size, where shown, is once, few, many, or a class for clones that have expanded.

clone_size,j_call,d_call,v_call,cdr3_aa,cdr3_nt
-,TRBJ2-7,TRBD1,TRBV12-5,CASGLVRTGKFSYEQYF,TGTGCTAGTGGTTTGGTCCGGACAGGGAAATTCTCCTACGAGCAGTACTTC
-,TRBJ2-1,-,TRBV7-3,CASSALVGREQFF,TGTGCCAGCAGCGCGCTCGTGGGGCGTGAGCAGTTCTTC
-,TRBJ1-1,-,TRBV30,CAWRSLLNTEAFF,TGTGCCTGGAGAAGTCTTTTGAACACTGAAGCTTTCTTT
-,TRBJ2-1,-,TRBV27,CASGLHEQFF,TGTGCCAGCGGACTCCATGAGCAGTTCTTC
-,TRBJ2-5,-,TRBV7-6,CASSLIPFETQYF,TGTGCCAGCAGCTTAATCCCCTTTGAGACCCAGTACTTC
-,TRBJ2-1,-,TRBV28,CASSPDSAYNEQFF,TGTGCCAGCAGCCCAGACTCCGCCTACAATGAGCAGTTCTTC
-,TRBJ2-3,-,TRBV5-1,CASSLAQDPDTQYF,TGCGCCAGCAGCTTGGCCCAGGATCCAGATACGCAGTATTTT
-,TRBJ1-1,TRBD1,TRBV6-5,CASKPTGGPNTEAFF,TGTGCCAGCAAACCGACAGGGGGCCCGAACACTGAAGCTTTCTTT
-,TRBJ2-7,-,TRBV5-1,CASSFTGRTYEQYF,TGCGCCAGCAGCTTTACCGGCCGTACCTACGAGCAGTACTTC
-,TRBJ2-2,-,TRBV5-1,CASRRENTGELFF,TGCGCCAGCAGGCGGGAGAACACCGGGGAGCTGTTTTTT
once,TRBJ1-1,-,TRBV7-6,CASSLAMNTEAFF,TGTGCCAGCAGCTTAGCGATGAACACTGAAGCTTTCTTT
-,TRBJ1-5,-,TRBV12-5,CASGLVPWIAGAQPQHF,TGTGCTAGTGGTTTGGTACCTTGGATTGCAGGGGCCCAGCCCCAGCATTTT
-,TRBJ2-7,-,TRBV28,CASRLSSSYEQYF,TGTGCCAGCAGGCTTAGTAGCTCCTACGAGCAGTACTTC
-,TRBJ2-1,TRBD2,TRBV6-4,CASSPGTSGGNEQFF,TGTGCCAGCAGCCCCGGGACTAGCGGGGGTAATGAGCAGTTCTTC
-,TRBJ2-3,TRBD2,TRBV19,CASSRGSGRIVDTQYF,TGTGCCAGTAGCAGGGGAAGCGGGAGAATTGTAGATACGCAGTATTTT
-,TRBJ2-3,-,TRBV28,CASSSTYEDYTDTQYF,TGTGCCAGCAGCTCCACCTATGAGGACTACACAGATACGCAGTATTTT
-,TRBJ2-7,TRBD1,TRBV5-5,CASSLEGTGQAYEQYF,TGTGCCAGCAGCTTGGAGGGGACAGGGCAAGCCTACGAGCAGTACTTC
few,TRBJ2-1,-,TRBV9,CASSGEGFYNEQFF,TGTGCCAGCAGCGGTGAGGGGTTCTACAATGAGCAGTTCTTC
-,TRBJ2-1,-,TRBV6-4,CASSDPSGPRGSYNEQFF,TGTGCCAGCAGTGACCCCTCAGGGCCCCGGGGGTCCTACAATGAGCAGTTCTTC
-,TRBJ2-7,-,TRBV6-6,CASRTDGGRDSYEQYF,TGTGCCAGCAGAACAGATGGGGGCAGGGACTCCTACGAGCAGTACTTC
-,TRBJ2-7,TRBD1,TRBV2,CASRDGTGGYEQYF,TGTGCCAGCAGGGACGGGACAGGGGGCTACGAGCAGTACTTC
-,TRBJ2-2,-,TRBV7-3,CASSRTDAGELFF,TGTGCCAGCAGCCGGACGGACGCCGGGGAGCTGTTTTTT
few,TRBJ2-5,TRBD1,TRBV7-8,CASSYGQAQETQYF,TGTGCCAGCAGCTACGGACAGGCCCAAGAGACCCAGTACTTC
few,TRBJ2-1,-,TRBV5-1,CASSSDLAPLDEQFF,TGCGCCAGCAGCTCAGACCTAGCACCACTCGATGAGCAGTTCTTC
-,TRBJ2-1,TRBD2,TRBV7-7,CASSLEPGLAGYNEQFF,TGTGCTAGCAGCTTGGAACCGGGACTAGCGGGGTACAATGAGCAGTTCTTC
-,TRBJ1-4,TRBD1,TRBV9,CASSGQGAEKLFF,TGTGCCAGCAGCGGACAGGGGGCTGAAAAACTGTTTTTT
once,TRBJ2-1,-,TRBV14,CASSQTGTWGNNEQFF,TGTGCCAGCAGCCAAACCGGGACATGGGGCAACAATGAGCAGTTCTTC
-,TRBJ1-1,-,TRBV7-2,CASSLKGGWNTEAFF,TGTGCCAGCAGCTTAAAAGGGGGATGGAACACTGAAGCTTTCTTT
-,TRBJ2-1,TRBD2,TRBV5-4,CASSYERGSYNEQFF,TGTGCCAGCAGCTACGAGCGGGGTAGCTACAATGAGCAGTTCTTC
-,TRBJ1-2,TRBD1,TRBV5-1,CASSVDRGYGYTF,TGCGCCAGCAGCGTGGACAGGGGTTATGGCTACACCTTC
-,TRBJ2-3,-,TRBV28,CASSSPTGGTDTQYF,TGTGCCAGCAGTTCACCGACTGGGGGCACAGATACGCAGTATTTT
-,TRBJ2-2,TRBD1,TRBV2,CAWRTGYTGELFF,TGTGCCTGGAGGACAGGGTATACCGGGGAGCTGTTTTTT
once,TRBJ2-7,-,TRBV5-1,CASTSMGGGEQYF,TGCGCCAGCACCTCCATGGGCGGCGGCGAGCAGTACTTC
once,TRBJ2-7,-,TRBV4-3,CASSHPGSAYEQYF,TGCGCCAGCAGCCACCCCGGGAGTGCCTACGAGCAGTACTTC
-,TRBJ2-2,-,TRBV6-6,CASGLGSSTSTGELFF,TGTGCCAGCGGGCTTGGGTCCTCAACCTCAACCGGGGAGCTGTTTTTT
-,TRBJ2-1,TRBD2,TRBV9,CASSAGTSGINEQFF,TGTGCCAGCAGCGCCGGGACTAGCGGGATCAATGAGCAGTTCTTC
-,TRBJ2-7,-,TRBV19,CASSSRTGRAYEQYF,TGTGCCAGTAGTTCTAGGACAGGGAGGGCGTACGAGCAGTACTTC
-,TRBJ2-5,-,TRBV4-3,CASSQEVGVGRVTQYF,TGCGCCAGCAGCCAAGAGGTAGGAGTGGGACGAGTGACCCAGTACTTC
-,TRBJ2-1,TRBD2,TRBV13,CASSPRTSGIGEQFF,TGTGCCAGCAGCCCCCGGACTAGCGGGATAGGTGAGCAGTTCTTC
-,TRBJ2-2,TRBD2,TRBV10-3,CAISESFPGGLAGGTGELFF,TGTGCCATCAGTGAGTCGTTTCCGGGAGGACTAGCGGGAGGTACCGGGGAGCTGTTTTTT
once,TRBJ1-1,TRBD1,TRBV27,CASSPGTANTEAFF,TGTGCCAGCAGCCCCGGGACAGCAAACACTGAAGCTTTCTTT
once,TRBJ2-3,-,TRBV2,CASSEDESTDTQYF,TGTGCCAGCAGTGAAGATGAGAGCACAGATACGCAGTATTTT
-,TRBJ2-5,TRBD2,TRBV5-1,CASSPRPSGREETQYF,TGCGCCAGCAGCCCCCGGCCTAGCGGGAGGGAAGAGACCCAGTACTTC
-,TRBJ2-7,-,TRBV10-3,CAISAQGIVRYF,TGTGCCATCAGTGCACAGGGTATTGTGCGGTACTTC
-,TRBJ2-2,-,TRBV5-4,CASSLPLTGELFF,TGTGCCAGCAGCTTGCCCCTCACCGGGGAGCTGTTTTTT
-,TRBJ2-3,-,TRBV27,CASSPQDTSTDTQYF,TGTGCCAGCAGTCCGCAAGACACTAGCACAGATACGCAGTATTTT
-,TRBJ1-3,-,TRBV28,CASQTDSGNTIYF,TGTGCCAGTCAGACGGACTCTGGAAACACCATATATTTT
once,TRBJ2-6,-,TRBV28,CASSFLRGSGANVLTF,TGTGCCAGCAGTTTCCTGAGGGGATCCGGGGCCAACGTCCTGACTTTC